The rows below give T cell receptor beta chains drawn from one sample of a study of cytomegalovirus exposure and HLA in healthy donors. Some clones are missing from TCRdb's copy, which holds only in-frame ones; the method was immunoSEQ multiplex PCR. Of approximately 140,000 clones detected, 82% appear once; the ten largest clones hold over 1%. The sequenced sample consisted of PBMCs. These TCRs come from a boy aged 5-17 years in good health and CMV-seronegative. Both conserved end residues are trimmed from each CDR3.

v_gene | len | CDR3aa
TRBV7-9 | 11 | ASSFPANGELF
TRBV27 | 13 | ASSLQAGTITEQF
TRBV7-2 | 15 | ASSLKTSGQSTDTQY
TRBV5-1 | 14 | ASSRGSNVAKNIQY
TRBV7-8 | 11 | ASSRDRYYEQY
TRBV5-6 | 14 | ASSSYLQASYNEQF
TRBV18 | 14 | ASSLLAWDSTDTQY
TRBV9 | 14 | ASSPRSGSSYNEQF
TRBV28 | 13 | ASSPRDRGGNTIY
TRBV7-7 | 12 | ASSLTGGGETQY
TRBV5-4 | 12 | ASSQDRGGDEQY
TRBV6-5 | 14 | ASSYSPGGNIDTQY
TRBV25-1 | 12 | ASSVAGGPYEQF
TRBV11-2 | 11 | ASSFGLGTEAF
TRBV6-1 | 12 | ASSLGQGGSPLH
TRBV30 | 11 | ALTSGTPHGQF
TRBV11-3 | 12 | ASSRLAGDNEQF